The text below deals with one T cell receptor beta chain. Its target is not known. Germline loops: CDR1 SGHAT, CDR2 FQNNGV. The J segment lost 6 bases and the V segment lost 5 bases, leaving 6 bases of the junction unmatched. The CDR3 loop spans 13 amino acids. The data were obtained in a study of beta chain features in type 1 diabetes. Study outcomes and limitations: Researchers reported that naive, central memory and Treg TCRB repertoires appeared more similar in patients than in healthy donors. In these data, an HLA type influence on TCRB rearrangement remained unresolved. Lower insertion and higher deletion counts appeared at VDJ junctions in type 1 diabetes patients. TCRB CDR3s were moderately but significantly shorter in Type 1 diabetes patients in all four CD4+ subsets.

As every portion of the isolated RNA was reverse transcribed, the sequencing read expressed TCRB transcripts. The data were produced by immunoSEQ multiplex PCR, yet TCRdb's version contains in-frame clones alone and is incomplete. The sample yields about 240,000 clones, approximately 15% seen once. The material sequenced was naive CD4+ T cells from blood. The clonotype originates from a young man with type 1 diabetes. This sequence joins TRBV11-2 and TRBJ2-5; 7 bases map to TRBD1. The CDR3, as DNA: TGTGCCAGCAGCACGGGACAGCGGCAGACCCAGTACTTC. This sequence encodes CASSTGQRQTQYF.